This T cell receptor beta chain appears in the sequencing data of a study of blood T cell repertoires in COVID-19. Using immunoSEQ multiplex PCR, the repertoire was profiled, and TCRdb retains in-frame clones only, with some absent. The sample lists around 150,000 clones, roughly four fifths occurring once. Deletions cut 6 bases from V and 3 bases from J, with 12 bases between. Germline V gene sequence: CDR1 SGHTA, CDR2 FQGNSA. CDR3 size: 14 residues. The specimen was peripheral blood. This TCR came from a woman aged 80 or over with acute or convalescent COVID-19. The chain uses TRBV7-2 and TRBJ1-5; no clear D. In DNA, the CDR3 is TGTGCCAGCAGGATGGGTGGAGCCAATCAGCCCCAGCATTTT. It encodes CASRMGGANQPQHF.